This T cell receptor (beta chain) was recorded in a study of a mutant IDH1 vaccine in newly diagnosed glioma. Study details: First vaccine doses came 4-6 weeks after radiotherapy alone, or with temozolomide cycles. Treated patients, approximately 62% male and approximately 38% female, averaged around 40 years of age. Pretreatment consisted of radiotherapy, temozolomide, or both, with most receiving both.

This CDR3 is built from 13 residues. CDR1 is LNHDA and CDR2 is SQIVND in the germline V gene (reference sequence). Trimming stripped 9 bases from V and 1 base from J, with 7 bases between. TCRdb's copy holds only in-frame clones and misses some; the assay was immunoSEQ multiplex PCR. Of approximately 82,000 clones listed, more than 80% are singletons. Comment on this clone: Its antigen is as yet unknown.

Time point meaning: week 23, last vaccination. What each vaccine dose contained was 300 ug of mutant IDH1 20-mer peptide, accompanied by topical imiquimod. The study enrolled donors with new WHO grade 3 or 4 IDH1-mutant, ATRX-lost astrocytomas. The material sequenced was PBMCs, taken from a glioma patient whose treatment included an IDH1 peptide vaccine. The chain is built from TRBV19 and TRBJ2-6; unclear D gene. This clonotype was sampled from a woman between 50 and 59 years old with glioma. CDR3 coding DNA: TGTGCCAGCGTAATTTCTGGGGCCAACGTCCTGACTTTC. It translates to CASVISGANVLTF.